This TCR beta chain was found in a study of T cell clonotyping in hematopoietic cell transplantation. Whole-study findings and limits: Broader posttransplant TCR repertoire diversity was predicted by graft donor and pretransplant recipient Inverse Simpson Index values. Pathologically expanded recipient clonotypes increased progressively from day 30 to day 180 as diversity fell. No sorting was done, leaving CD4 and CD8 contributions mixed.

Profiling relied on immunoSEQ multiplex PCR, and the TCRdb table lists in-frame clones only, not all of them. The data contain 55,000 to 70,000 clones, just under 95% of them singletons. The CDR3 runs 15 residues. Germline lookup yields CDR1 LNHDA and CDR2 SQIVND (reference sequence). V lost 4 bases and J 5 bases, leaving 15 bases between the germline ends. Comment on this clone: Its antigen remains unidentified.

The source of this sequence is a man aged 45-60 years in good health. Some clones in this sample may be carry-over from other donors' samples. V usage is TRBV19 and J usage is TRBJ1-5, with a possible D match to TRBD1 (5 bases). Specimen: peripheral blood mononuclear cells. CDR3 region: CASSKVSGDYQPQHF. CDR3 nucleotide sequence: TGTGCCAGTAGTAAGGTGTCGGGGGATTATCAGCCCCAGCATTTT.